The entry that follows covers one T cell receptor beta chain sequence. The data stem from a study of PD-1 and CTLA-4 blockade in melanoma. Sequenced by immunoSEQ multiplex PCR; TCRdb stores in-frame clones only, minus some. The sample lists fewer than 20,000 clones, 73% occurring once. This specimen consisted of CD8+ T cells from peripheral blood, obtained before anti-PD-1 treatment. This clonotype originated in a human donor with melanoma.

The CDR3 DNA reads as TGTGCCAGCAGCCAGCTCAGGGAGGCTAGCGCGGATTACACAGATACGCAGTATTTT. This sequence encodes CASSQLREASADYTDTQYF. The chain joins TRBV3-1 (or the pseudogene TRBV3-2) to TRBJ2-3, with D possibly TRBD2 on 6 matching bases. The CDR3 is 19 residues long. CDR1 and CDR2 from the germline V gene are LGHDT and YNNKEL (reference sequence). V lost 3 bases and J 2 bases, leaving 24 bases between the germline ends.